Below are 27 T cell receptor beta chains sequenced from a single sample in a study of blood T cell repertoires in COVID-19. Some clones are missing from TCRdb's copy, which holds only in-frame ones; the method was immunoSEQ multiplex PCR. The profile covers 40,000 to 50,000 clones, with 91% appearing a single time and approximately 5.9% taken by the ten largest. Sequencing was carried out using peripheral blood. Source of these receptors: a man aged 65 to 79 with active COVID-19.

This CDR3 is CASSFPGGILFAGELFF. The DNA for the CDR3 is TGTGCCAGCAGCTTTCCAGGGGGTATCCTTTTTGCCGGGGAGCTGTTTTTT. This sequence joins TRBV7-2 and TRBJ2-2, with 7 bases fitting TRBD1. CDR3 length: 17 amino acids. V shed 3 bases, J shed 6 bases, and the junction held 13 bases outside the gene matches. From germline, CDR1 is SGHTA and CDR2 FQGNSA.

The chain links TRBV9 to TRBJ2-5; 8 bases line up with TRBD1. After removal of 2 bases from V and 5 bases from J, the junction contained 8 bases not matched to a gene. Per the germline V gene, CDR1 is SGDLS and CDR2 is YYNGEE. CDR3 size: 15 residues. CDR3: CASSVLQGVGETQYF. In nucleotides, the CDR3 is TGTGCCAGCAGCGTGTTACAGGGGGTTGGGGAGACCCAGTACTTC.

The chain links TRBV29-1 to TRBJ2-7; 9 bases fit TRBD2. Unmatched junction bases numbered 8, after V lost 6 bases and J lost 2 bases. Looked up from germline, CDR1 is SQVTM and CDR2 is ANQGSEA. The CDR3 loop spans 14 amino acids. The CDR3: CSVYTSGSAYEQYF. The DNA of the CDR3 is TGCAGCGTGTATACTAGCGGGTCGGCCTACGAGCAGTACTTC.

The gene calls are TRBV11-2 and TRBJ1-4, with D tentatively TRBD1 (6 bases). The V end lost 5 bases, the J end lost 4 bases, and 17 bases lay between the germline ends. The germline V gene has CDR1 SGHAT and CDR2 FQNNGV. The length of the CDR3 is 16 residues. The CDR3 nucleotides read TGTGCCAGCAGCCTCCCTCGTGGGACACTTAATGAAAAACTGTTTTTT. Protein sequence: CASSLPRGTLNEKLFF.

This sequence joins TRBV29-1 and TRBJ2-5; TRBD1 might be the D (6 bases). Germline CDR1 is SQVTM and CDR2 is ANQGSEA. Trimming stripped 7 bases from V and 2 bases from J, with 20 bases between. This CDR3 contains 15 residues. CDR3 residues: CSAVLADSRQETQYF. In nucleotides, the CDR3 is TGCAGCGCAGTGCTCGCGGACAGCAGGCAAGAGACCCAGTACTTC.

This chain joins TRBV7-9 and TRBJ1-1; the match to TRBD1 covers 7 bases. J gave up 3 bases and V 5 bases, and 9 bases lay outside the gene matches. This CDR3 is 15 amino acids long. Germline V gives CDR1 SEHNR, CDR2 FQNEAQ (reference sequence). This CDR3 is CASSPDPQGYTEAFF. DNA for the CDR3: TGTGCCAGCAGCCCTGACCCACAGGGGTACACTGAAGCTTTCTTT.

The chain carries TRBV7-6 and TRBJ2-7, with D unclear. CDR3 length: 15 amino acids. Trimming removed 1 base at V and 0 bases at J, with 10 bases between. The V gene's germline CDR1 is SGHVS and CDR2 FNYEAQ. For the CDR3, the DNA is TGTGCCAGCAGCTTAGGTGACACCTACTCCTACGAGCAGTACTTC. It encodes CASSLGDTYSYEQYF.

The CDR3 loop is CASGRGGGANEQFF. CDR3 DNA: TGTGCCAGCGGTCGGGGCGGGGGAGCGAATGAGCAGTTCTTC. This chain links TRBV7-3 with TRBJ2-1; TRBD2 matches at 7 bases. The CDR3 is 14 amino acids. V lost 8 bases to trimming and J lost 7 bases; unmatched junction nucleotides: 11. The germline CDR1 and CDR2 sequences are SGHTA and FQGTGA.

A single count supports this clone. V is TRBV3-1 (or the pseudogene TRBV3-2) and J is TRBJ1-2, with a weak D call TRBD1 (6 bases). V was trimmed by 3 bases and J by 4 bases, leaving 12 bases between them. Germline V gene data show CDR1 as LGHDT and CDR2 as YNNKEL (reference sequence). The length of the CDR3 is 14 residues. CDR3 protein: CASSQGGLLYGYTF. DNA for the CDR3: TGTGCCAGCAGCCAGGGGGGGCTCCTCTATGGCTACACCTTC.

This chain joins TRBV10-3 and TRBJ2-7, with 7 positions matching TRBD1. V gave up 5 bases and J gave up 3 bases; unmatched junction bases: 4. The germline V gene has CDR1 ENHRY and CDR2 SYGVKD. This CDR3 is built from 13 residues. The CDR3 region has the DNA TGTGCCATCAGTACCGGGACAGACTACGAGCAGTACTTC. Its protein product is CAISTGTDYEQYF.

This rearrangement joins TRBV4-2 to TRBJ1-5; D perhaps matches TRBD1 (5 bases). V lost 6 bases to trimming and J lost 6 bases, with 15 bases between them. Looked up from germline, CDR1 is LGHNA and CDR2 is YNFKEQ. The CDR3 contains 14 residues. Here the CDR3 DNA reads TGTGCCAGCAGTCAGCAGGGAATGGGTCAGCCCCAGCATTTT. It is translated as CASSQQGMGQPQHF.

The rearrangement links TRBV7-2 to TRBJ1-4; perhaps TRBD1 as D (6 bases). There are 15 residues in the CDR3. V lost 2 bases and J lost 5, with 12 bases in between. Looked up from germline, CDR1 is SGHTA and CDR2 is FQGNSA. The CDR3 loop reads CASSLSGQMNEKLFF. DNA of the CDR3: TGTGCCAGCAGCTTAAGCGGACAGATGAATGAAAAACTGTTTTTT.

The V and J genes are TRBV3-1 (or the pseudogene TRBV3-2) and TRBJ2-5; D perhaps matches TRBD2 (5 bases). Germline CDR1 and CDR2: LGHDT and YNNKEL (reference sequence). There are 13 residues in the CDR3. The V end lost 5 bases, the J end lost 0 bases, and 7 bases lay between the germline ends. The CDR3 protein is CASSGGYQETQYF. The DNA for the CDR3 is TGTGCCAGCAGCGGCGGGTACCAAGAGACCCAGTACTTC.

This sequence joins TRBV7-9 and TRBJ2-7; 12 nucleotides line up with TRBD1. The junction had 15 bases not matched to a gene; V was cut back by 5 bases and J by 4 bases. Germline CDR1 is SEHNR and CDR2 is FQNEAQ (reference sequence). This CDR3 spans 18 amino acids. CDR3 in DNA: TGTGCCAGCAGCAACCGGGGACAGGGGGCGTCTTCTAGGTACGAGCAGTACTTC. Residues: CASSNRGQGASSRYEQYF.

The chain employs TRBV7-9 and TRBJ1-4; 7 nucleotides match TRBD1. CDR3 length: 14 residues. Trimming cost V 5 bases and J 6 bases; bases outside gene matches: 6. Per germline, CDR1 SEHNR and CDR2 FQNEAQ (reference sequence). The CDR3 bases are TGTGCCAGCAGCCAGGGGGTGACCCATGAAAAACTGTTTTTT. Protein product: CASSQGVTHEKLFF.

This clone was seen only once. V gene TRBV28 combines with J gene TRBJ2-5, with TRBD2 matching over 10 bases. The germline V gene encodes CDR1 MDHEN and CDR2 SYDVKM. V shed 7 bases and J 2 bases; nucleotides not matched to a gene: 4. CDR3 length equals 14 residues. CDR3 DNA sequence: TGTGCCAGCAAGAGCGGGGGGGTGCAAGAGACCCAGTACTTC. Amino acid sequence: CASKSGGVQETQYF. The full variable domain, completed using reference TRBV28 and TRBJ2-5, is DVKVTQSSRYLVKRTGEKVFLECVQDMDHENMFWYRQDPGLGLRLIYFSYDVKMKEKGDIPEGYSVSREKKERFSLILESASTNQTSMYLCASKSGGVQETQYFGPGTRLLVL.

The count of this clone is one. The chain recombines TRBV7-6 with TRBJ2-7, with a possible D match to TRBD1 (6 bases). The CDR3 has 15 residues. Germline V gives CDR1 SGHVS, CDR2 FNYEAQ. Trimming left V 4 bases short and J 3 bases short, with 16 bases between. The CDR3 protein is CASSSVTGQHYEQYF. The CDR3 region has the DNA TGTGCCAGCAGCTCCGTAACAGGGCAACACTACGAGCAGTACTTC.

V usage is TRBV19 and J usage is TRBJ1-1, with D tentatively TRBD1 (6 bases). The V end was cut by 7 bases, the J end by 3 bases, with 15 bases between. CDR3 length: 14 residues. From germline, CDR1 is LNHDA and CDR2 SQIVND (reference sequence). CDR3 nucleotides: TGTGCCAGTAATAAGGACAGTCGGGACACTGAAGCTTTCTTT. Its translation is CASNKDSRDTEAFF.

V gene TRBV5-5 combines with J gene TRBJ1-4; 7 bases line up with TRBD1. The germline V gene encodes CDR1 SGHKS and CDR2 YYEKEE (reference sequence). With 1 base clipped from V and 6 bases from J, the junction kept 9 bases outside the gene matches. The CDR3 runs to 16 residues. The CDR3 nucleotides are TGTGCCAGCAGCTTGTCAGGGGGGCGTCTTGATGAAAAACTGTTTTTT. Its translation is CASSLSGGRLDEKLFF.

The rearrangement links TRBV28 to TRBJ2-5, with D possibly being TRBD1 (5 bases). CDR3 size: 11 residues. Trimming pared 6 bases from V and 3 bases from J, leaving 5 bases between. The germline CDR1 and CDR2 sequences are MDHEN and SYDVKM. The CDR3 here is CASRGEETQYF. Here the CDR3 DNA reads TGTGCCAGCAGAGGGGAAGAGACCCAGTACTTC.

This rearrangement joins TRBV7-8 to TRBJ1-4; D call uncertain. Germline V gene data show CDR1 as SGHVS and CDR2 as FQNEAQ. The CDR3 is made up of 16 amino acids. Trimming shortened V by 5 bases and J by 1 base, and 14 bases separated the two germline ends. The CDR3 loop is CASSPAGRGTNEKLFF. For the CDR3, the DNA is TGTGCCAGCAGCCCCGCGGGCCGGGGAACTAATGAAAAACTGTTTTTT.

This chain joins TRBV19 and TRBJ2-2; weak D call: TRBD2 (6 bases). The V end lost 6 bases, the J end lost 6 bases, and 14 bases lay between the germline ends. Per the germline V gene, CDR1 is LNHDA and CDR2 is SQIVND (reference sequence). The CDR3 totals 14 residues. This CDR3 is CASSRDLMPGELFF. The DNA of the CDR3 is TGTGCCAGTAGCAGGGACTTAATGCCCGGGGAGCTGTTTTTT.

The chain couples TRBV28 to TRBJ1-6; D is perhaps TRBD1 (6 bases). The V gene's germline CDR1 is MDHEN and CDR2 SYDVKM. This CDR3 region has 15 residues. Trimming removed 3 bases at V and 6 bases at J, with 12 bases between. CDR3 region: CASSFGGRPNSPLHF. Written as DNA, the CDR3 is TGTGCCAGCAGTTTCGGGGGGCGCCCTAATTCACCCCTCCACTTT.

The V call is TRBV6-5, the J call TRBJ1-1; D gene ambiguous. V lost 7 bases and J lost 4, with 13 bases in between. CDR1 and CDR2 from the germline V gene are MNHEY and SVGAGI. CDR3 size: 13 residues. CDR3 sequence reads: CASTWRVSTEAFF. CDR3 in DNA: TGTGCCAGCACCTGGAGGGTATCCACTGAAGCTTTCTTT.

This clone has only one observation. The CDR3 DNA sequence: TGTGCCTGGACCTTCCCGACTAGCGTTAACAAAAACATTCAGTACTTC. This translates into CAWTFPTSVNKNIQYF. The chain carries TRBV30 and TRBJ2-4, with 8 bases lining up with TRBD2. V shed 4 bases and J 3 bases; nucleotides not matched to a gene: 11. The V gene's germline CDR1 is GTSNPN and CDR2 SVGIG (reference sequence). CDR3 length equals 16 residues.

The chain employs TRBV5-1 and TRBJ2-7; 12 bases are shared with TRBD2. The CDR3 has 14 residues. With 5 bases clipped from V and 7 bases from J, the junction kept 7 bases outside the gene matches. Germline V lookup: CDR1 SGHRS, CDR2 YFSETQ. DNA for the CDR3: TGCGCCAGCAGGAGGTCTCTAGCGGGAGGGGAGCAGTACTTC. Residues: CASRRSLAGGEQYF.

The chain links TRBV29-1 to TRBJ2-1; the D is unclear. Germline V gives CDR1 SQVTM, CDR2 ANQGSEA. The CDR3 runs to 15 residues. Trimming shortened V by 6 bases and J by 0 bases, and 15 bases separated the two germline ends. CDR3: CSVEKTGISYNEQFF. CDR3 bases: TGCAGCGTCGAAAAGACGGGTATCTCCTACAATGAGCAGTTCTTC.